These 28 T cell receptor beta chains were all obtained from the same sample, sequenced in a study of T cells expressing NK-cell markers. Reanalyzing the 5' RACE reads, TCRdb keeps one entry per CDR3 protein, without DNA. This table lists over 200,000 distinct CDR3 sequences. Sequences were obtained from blood T cells: a sorted CD56 or NKG2C T cell subset, CD4+ or CD8+ T cells, or bulk PBMC T cells (not recorded which). The source is a man in his late teens or twenties in good health.

V and J are TRBV4-3 and TRBJ1-5; absent DNA, TCRdb's TRBD1 call cannot be checked. Germline V gene lookup returns CDR1 LGHNA and CDR2 YSLEER. The CDR3 loop spans 15 amino acids. The CDR3 spells CASSQDRDSNQPQHF.

The CDR3 spells CASIKAWPPDTQYF. The V gene is TRBV6-1, the J gene TRBJ2-3; TCRdb's D gene call, TRBD1, goes unchecked for lack of DNA. This CDR3 has 14 residues. Germline lookup yields CDR1 MNHNS and CDR2 SASEGT.

The chain's CDR3 is CASSQDGGEAYNEQFF. The chain combines TRBV4-1 with TRBJ2-1; the TRBD2 assignment by TCRdb is unverifiable without DNA. CDR1 and CDR2 (germline): MGHRA, YSYEKL. The CDR3 is 16 amino acids.

The rearrangement joins TRBV7-7 to TRBJ2-1. Per the germline V gene, CDR1 is SSHAT and CDR2 is FNYEAQ (reference sequence). The CDR3 consists of 13 residues. CDR3 protein: CASSLALYNEQFF.

The gene calls are TRBV7-2 and TRBJ2-2. This CDR3 comprises 16 residues. In germline, CDR1 is SGHTA, CDR2 FQGNSA. The CDR3 protein is CASSLVIRLANGELFF.

V usage is TRBV6-1 and J usage is TRBJ2-2. The CDR3 runs 12 residues. Germline V gene data show CDR1 as MNHNS and CDR2 as SASEGT. The CDR3 loop is CASTRETGELFF.

The rearrangement links TRBV20-1 to TRBJ1-2. This CDR3 region has 14 residues. The germline CDR1 and CDR2 sequences are DFQATT and SNEGSKA (reference sequence). The CDR3 region is CSARAPEGPYGYTF.

The chain joins TRBV24-1 to TRBJ1-5. The CDR3 length is 14 residues. Germline assignment: CDR1 KGHDR and CDR2 SFDVKD. CDR3 loop: CATSGWQSNQPQHF.

The rearrangement uses TRBV5-1 and TRBJ2-5; TCRdb reports TRBD1, a call that lacks DNA to check it against. The CDR3 totals 14 residues. Germline V gene lookup returns CDR1 SGHRS and CDR2 YFSETQ. The CDR3 region is CASSSPGDWETQYF. Using reference TRBV5-1 and TRBJ2-5 for the parts outside the CDR3, the full variable domain is KAGVTQTPRYLIKTRGQQVTLSCSPISGHRSVSWYQQTPGQGLQFLFEYFSETQRNKGNFPGRFSGRQFSNSRSEMNVSTLELGDSALYLCASSSPGDWETQYFGPGTRLLVL.

This chain connects TRBV6-2 or TRBV6-3 to TRBJ2-1; TCRdb outputs TRBD2, but without DNA this stays unchecked. The CDR3 runs 15 residues. Per the germline V gene, CDR1 is MNHEY and CDR2 is SVGEGT. CDR3 residues: CASNGGRASYNEQFF.

CDR3 amino acids: CASSYSTLQGKGNTIYF. This chain joins TRBV6-5 and TRBJ1-3; the TCRdb D gene call, TRBD1, has no DNA to confirm it. Germline CDR1 MNHEY, CDR2 SVGAGI. This CDR3 comprises 17 residues.

The genes are TRBV24-1 and TRBJ2-1. This CDR3 has 13 amino acids. Per the germline V gene, CDR1 is KGHDR and CDR2 is SFDVKD. The chain's CDR3 is CATSDDLSNEQFF.

This sequence joins TRBV3-1 and TRBJ2-2. Per germline, CDR1 LGHDT and CDR2 YNNKEL (reference sequence). CDR3 length: 13 amino acids. The CDR3 protein is CASSQGFTGELFF.

The J gene is TRBJ2-2, the V gene TRBV24-1; without DNA, the TCRdb call of TRBD1 cannot be checked. Germline lookup yields CDR1 KGHDR and CDR2 SFDVKD. This CDR3 has 16 amino acids. The CDR3 here is CATSDPGQENTGELFF.

J is TRBJ2-3 and V is TRBV6-4; TCRdb's assignment of TRBD2 cannot be checked, as there is no DNA. Germline V gene data show CDR1 as MRHNA and CDR2 as SNTAGT. The CDR3 is 16 amino acids. CDR3 in amino acids: CASSEGGADRRDTQYF.

The chain couples TRBV28 to TRBJ2-7; TCRdb reports TRBD1, a call that lacks DNA to check it against. The CDR3 totals 15 residues. CDR1 and CDR2 from the germline V gene are MDHEN and SYDVKM. CDR3: CASSPATGQGYEQYF. Variable domain in full (rest from reference TRBV28 and TRBJ2-7): DVKVTQSSRYLVKRTGEKVFLECVQDMDHENMFWYRQDPGLGLRLIYFSYDVKMKEKGDIPEGYSVSREKKERFSLILESASTNQTSMYLCASSPATGQGYEQYFGPGTRLTVT.

Here the CDR3 reads CASSQGGMMGSDF. This rearrangement joins TRBV5-6 to TRBJ2-3; TCRdb's D gene call, TRBD2, goes unchecked for lack of DNA. CDR1 is SGHDT, CDR2 YYEEEE, per germline. The CDR3 length is 13 residues.

V and J are TRBV6-1 and TRBJ1-4; with no DNA, the TCRdb D assignment of TRBD1 cannot be verified. CDR3 length equals 15 residues. The germline V gene has CDR1 MNHNS and CDR2 SASEGT. CDR3 in amino acids: CASSPDGQTNEKLFF.

CDR3: CASAFWSPKVETQYF. The V gene is TRBV5-1, the J gene TRBJ2-5; TCRdb's D call of TRBD1 is untestable without DNA. The CDR3 extends over 15 amino acids. From germline, CDR1 is SGHRS and CDR2 YFSETQ.

The rearrangement joins TRBV5-4 to TRBJ2-3; the TCRdb call, TRBD2, lacks DNA for checking. CDR1 is SGHNT and CDR2 is YYREEE in the germline V gene (reference sequence). This CDR3 has 16 residues. CDR3 residues: CASSSPGQAVSDTQYF.

This chain uses TRBV12-3 or TRBV12-4 with TRBJ2-1. This CDR3 has 14 residues. CDR3 residues: CASSLANRITEQFF.

The chain links TRBV29-1 to TRBJ1-6. Germline loops: CDR1 SQVTM, CDR2 ANQGSEA. CDR3 size: 13 residues. The CDR3 loop is CSVGEGGNSPLHF. Full variable domain (rest looked up from reference TRBV29-1 and TRBJ1-6): SAVISQKPSRDICQRGTSLTIQCQVDSQVTMMFWYRQQPGQSLTLIATANQGSEATYESGFVIDKFPISRPNLTFSTLTVSNMSPEDSSIYLCSVGEGGNSPLHFGNGTRLTVT.

The chain couples TRBV12-3 or TRBV12-4 to TRBJ2-2; TCRdb designates TRBD2, a call that cannot be tested without DNA. This CDR3 is 15 amino acids long. The CDR3 loop is CASISSGSITGELFF.

V gene TRBV20-1 combines with J gene TRBJ2-3; without DNA, the TCRdb call of TRBD1 cannot be checked. This CDR3 contains 13 residues. Germline assignment: CDR1 DFQATT and CDR2 SNEGSKA (reference sequence). CDR3 residues: CSATPVRADTQYF.

The V gene is TRBV18, the J gene TRBJ2-1; TCRdb outputs TRBD1, but without DNA this stays unchecked. CDR1 KGHSH and CDR2 LQKENI come from the germline V gene. The CDR3 spans 13 residues. Here the CDR3 reads CASSQDSWNEQFF.

CDR3 loop: CASSSAYINEQFF. The chain employs TRBV5-4 and TRBJ2-1. CDR3 length: 13 residues. Germline V CDR1 and CDR2: SGHNT, YYREEE (reference sequence).

The chain uses TRBV6-5 and TRBJ2-7. CDR3 length: 15 amino acids. Germline V lookup: CDR1 MNHEY, CDR2 SVGAGI. The CDR3 region is CASSYGGQSSYEQYF.

The genes are TRBV28 and TRBJ1-2. The germline CDR1 and CDR2 sequences are MDHEN and SYDVKM. CDR3 length: 13 residues. The CDR3 protein is CASSLGKVYGYTF.